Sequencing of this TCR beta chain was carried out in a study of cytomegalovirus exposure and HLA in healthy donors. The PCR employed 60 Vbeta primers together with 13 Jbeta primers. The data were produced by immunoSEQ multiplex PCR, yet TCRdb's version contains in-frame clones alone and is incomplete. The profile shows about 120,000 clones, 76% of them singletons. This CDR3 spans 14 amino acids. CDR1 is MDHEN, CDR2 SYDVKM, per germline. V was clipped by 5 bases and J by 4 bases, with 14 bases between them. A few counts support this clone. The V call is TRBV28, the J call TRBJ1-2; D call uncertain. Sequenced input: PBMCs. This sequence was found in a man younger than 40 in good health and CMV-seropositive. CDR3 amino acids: CASSPLEGIYGYTF. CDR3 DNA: TGTGCCAGCAGTCCCTTGGAGGGTATCTATGGCTACACCTTC.